This T cell receptor (beta chain) was captured by sequencing in a study of CD8 T cells in Susac syndrome. Study as a whole: Treatment at blood withdrawal was none, corticosteroids, or intravenous immunoglobulin alone in Susac syndrome patients.

Germline lookup yields CDR1 PRHDT and CDR2 FYEKMQ (reference sequence). The CDR3 is made up of 16 amino acids. With V trimmed by 4 bases and J by 3 bases, 8 bases remained unmatched. CD8+ and CD4+ T cells were negatively isolated; TEMRA cells were FACS-enriched. cDNA came from around 0.54 to 1 ug RNA primed by random hexamers. One entry per CDR3 protein results from TCRdb running MiXCR on the immunoSEQ multiplex PCR reads. This table has 200,000 to 250,000 distinct CDR3 sequences, about 95% appearing once. The source material was CD4+ T cells from PBMCs. The TCR originated in a human donor with Susac syndrome. The chain links TRBV13 to TRBJ2-5, with 10 bases that match TRBD2. DNA for the CDR3: TGTGCCAGCAGCTCCCCCCGCCTAGCGGGGGAAGAGACCCAGTACTTC. It translates to CASSSPRLAGEETQYF.